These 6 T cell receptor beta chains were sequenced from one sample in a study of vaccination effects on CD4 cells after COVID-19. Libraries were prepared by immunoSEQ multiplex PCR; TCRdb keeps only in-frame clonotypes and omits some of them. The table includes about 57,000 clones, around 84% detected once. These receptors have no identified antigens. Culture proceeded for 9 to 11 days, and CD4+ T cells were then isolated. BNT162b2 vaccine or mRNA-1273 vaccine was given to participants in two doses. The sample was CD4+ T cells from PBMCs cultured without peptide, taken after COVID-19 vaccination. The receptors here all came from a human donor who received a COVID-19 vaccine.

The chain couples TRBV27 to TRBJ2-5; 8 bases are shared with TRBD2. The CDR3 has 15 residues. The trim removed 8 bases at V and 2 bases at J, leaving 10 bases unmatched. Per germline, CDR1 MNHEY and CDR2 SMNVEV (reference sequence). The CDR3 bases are TGTGCCAGCCGAGGCGGGGGGACAACTCAAGAGACCCAGTACTTC. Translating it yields CASRGGGTTQETQYF.

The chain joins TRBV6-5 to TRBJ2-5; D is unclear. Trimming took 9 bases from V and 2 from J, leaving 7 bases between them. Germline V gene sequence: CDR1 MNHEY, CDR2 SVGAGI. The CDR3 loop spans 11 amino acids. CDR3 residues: CASKKQETQYF. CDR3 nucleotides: TGTGCCAGTAAGAAACAAGAGACCCAGTACTTC.

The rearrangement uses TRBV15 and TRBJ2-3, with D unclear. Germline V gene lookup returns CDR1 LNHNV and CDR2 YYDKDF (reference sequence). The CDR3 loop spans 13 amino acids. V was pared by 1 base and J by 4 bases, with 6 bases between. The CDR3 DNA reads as TGTGCCACCAGCAGAGCCCCGGCAGATACGCAGTATTTT. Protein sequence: CATSRAPADTQYF.

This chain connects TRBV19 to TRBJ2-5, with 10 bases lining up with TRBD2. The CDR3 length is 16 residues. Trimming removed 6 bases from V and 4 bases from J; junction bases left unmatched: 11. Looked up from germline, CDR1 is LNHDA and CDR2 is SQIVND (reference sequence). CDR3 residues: CASRSRASGSGETQYF. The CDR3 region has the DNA TGTGCCAGTAGATCAAGGGCTAGCGGGAGTGGAGAGACCCAGTACTTC.

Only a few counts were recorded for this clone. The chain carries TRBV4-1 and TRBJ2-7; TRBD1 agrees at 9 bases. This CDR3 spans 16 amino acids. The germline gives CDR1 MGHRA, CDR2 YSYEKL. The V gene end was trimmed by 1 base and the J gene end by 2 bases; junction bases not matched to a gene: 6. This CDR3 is CASSQAGQGRPYEQYF. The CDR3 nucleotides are TGCGCCAGCAGCCAAGCGGGACAGGGAAGGCCCTACGAGCAGTACTTC.

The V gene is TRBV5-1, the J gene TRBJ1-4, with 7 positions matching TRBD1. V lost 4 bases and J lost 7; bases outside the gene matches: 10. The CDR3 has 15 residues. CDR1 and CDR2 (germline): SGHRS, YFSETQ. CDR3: CASSHKQGLGEKLFF. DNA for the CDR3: TGCGCCAGCAGCCATAAACAGGGGTTAGGTGAAAAACTGTTTTTT.